This TCR beta chain was identified in a study of blood T cell repertoires in COVID-19. The CDR3 totals 16 residues. Germline lookup yields CDR1 LGHDT and CDR2 YNNKEL (reference sequence). Trimming at V came to 1 base and at J to 2 bases, leaving 5 bases not matched to a gene. TCRdb's copy holds only in-frame clones and misses some; the assay was immunoSEQ multiplex PCR. The repertoire holds 46,000 or so clones, over 70% seen once, with around 8% in the top ten. The chain couples TRBV3-1 (or the pseudogene TRBV3-2) to TRBJ2-5, with TRBD1 matching 9 bases. Sequencing input: peripheral blood. The sequence came from a middle-aged man with acute or convalescent COVID-19. CDR3 nucleotide sequence: TGTGCCAGCAGCCAAGGGGTTGGACAGGGGCAAGAGACCCAGTACTTC. Translating it yields CASSQGVGQGQETQYF.